The present TCR beta chain was sequenced within a study of T-cell reconstitution after alpha-beta-depleted transplantation in children (dated by TCRdb to 2016 to 2017). Context from the whole study: Using TCR repertoire profiling, the study followed T-cell immune reconstitution in a quantitative way in children after TCRalphabeta/CD19-depleted allogeneic hematopoietic cell transplantation. Results the study describes overall, beyond this receptor: Hyperexpanded clone frequencies declined over subsequent months; after one year, T-cell counts and TCRbeta diversity were mostly attributed to newly produced T cells. In some patients, the high TCRbeta diversity seen at day 60 was put down to recipient T cells and intrathymic progenitors that had survived conditioning. The apparently early recovery of alphabetaT-cell counts about two months after transplant reportedly depended on only several hundred rapidly expanded clones that came from non-depleted graft cells.

Relative to germline, V is 4 bases shorter and J is 7 bases shorter, with 8 bases between their ends. The CDR3 runs 13 amino acids, cysteine and phenylalanine included. Only CDR3 DNA remains: 39 bases, in frame from the first base. CDR1 and CDR2, per the germline V gene, are SGHAT and FQNNGV. This clonotype was counted only a few times. Its antigen specificity is not known. Base qualities are not recorded, but no much larger clone differs from it by a single base. The library was prepared using PCR. Sequencing instrument: Illumina HiSeq 2500. To normalize quantification of the TCRbeta repertoire, the TCR libraries were built with molecular barcoding that relied on unique molecular identifiers. TCRdb applied fastp at Q25 and MiXCR to the public reads, then kept only in-frame beta chains. Entries that share a CDR3 protein sequence are merged under the most common genes and DNA. The sample table lists hundreds of thousands of distinct CDR3 sequences, over 10% of them with a count of one. Around 0.8% of the sample is taken by the ten largest.

This sample's treatment or condition label indicates: allogeneic hematopoietic cell transplantation with graft depleted of TCRalphabeta T cells and CD19 B cells. The transplant recipients were children given TCRalphabeta/CD19-depleted allogeneic hematopoietic cell grafts. Material: PBMCs, obtained before TCRalphabeta/CD19-depleted stem cell transplant. Here the chain combines TRBV11-2 and TRBJ1-6, with no reliable assignment of the D segment. This receptor was taken from a girl aged 2 to 9 with congenital amegakaryocytic thrombocytopenia, due to receive a stem cell transplant. CDR3 region: CASSSSPNSPLHF. The sequenced DNA is TGTGCCAGCAGCTCTAGCCCCAATTCACCCCTCCACTTT.